These 2 T cell receptor beta chains originate from one sample sequenced in a study of CD8 T cells in Susac syndrome. Reverse transcription of about 0.5 to 1 ug RNA was carried out with random hexamers. Each CDR3 protein is one row after TCRdb ran MiXCR on the immunoSEQ multiplex PCR reads. This sample carries 27,000 or so distinct CDR3 sequences, less than 95% of them seen once, and the ten largest clones take 0.27%. Sequenced material: CD8+ T cells from PBMCs. The receptors derive from a human donor in good health.

A single count supports this clonotype. The chain couples TRBV6-2 or TRBV6-3 to TRBJ2-7; D is unresolved. Germline-derived CDR1 and CDR2 are MNHEY and SVGEGT. Trimming removed 0 bases from V and 3 bases from J, with 6 bases in between. CDR3 length: 13 residues. The CDR3: CASSYSEIYEQYF. The CDR3 region has the DNA TGTGCCAGCAGTTACTCTGAAATCTACGAGCAGTACTTC.

This chain links TRBV7-2 with TRBJ2-7, with D unclear. Trimming removed 1 base from V and 7 bases from J, with 20 bases in between. Germline values: CDR1 SGHTA, CDR2 FQGNSA. This CDR3 has 16 amino acids. The CDR3 is CASSLDPTGLLREQYF. The CDR3 nucleotides read TGTGCCAGCAGCTTAGACCCTACTGGTCTCCTACGGGAGCAGTACTTC.